This TCR beta chain stems from a study of Ad26.COV2.S vaccination and SARS-CoV-2 variants. Profiled with immunoSEQ multiplex PCR; TCRdb holds only in-frame clones, not every one. Of hundreds of thousands of clones in the sample, roughly 84% are singletons; the top ten hold 3.4%. Sample treatment: some 20 received Ad26.COV2.S at low or high dose, single or two shots; about five received placebo; per-sample allocation not given. Sample collection was performed on day 63 after the first vaccine or placebo injection. CDR1 SGHVS and CDR2 FQNEAQ come from the germline V gene. Trimming removed 1 base from V and 1 base from J, with 7 bases in between. This CDR3 comprises 14 residues.

The receptor comes from a person aged 18-60 years who received the Ad26.COV2.S COVID-19 vaccine or a placebo. The chain employs TRBV7-8 and TRBJ1-1; D might be TRBD1 (5 bases). The source material was peripheral blood, sampled in a trial of Ad26.COV2.S vaccine versus placebo. For the CDR3, the DNA is TGTGCCAGCAGCTTAGTCGGACAGAACACTGAAGCTTTCTTT. It encodes CASSLVGQNTEAFF.